This T cell receptor beta chain was retrieved from a study of control samples from healthy donors and cancer patients (dated by TCRdb to about 2020). About this clone itself: It lacks a known antigen. Base qualities are not provided; no much larger clone lies one nucleotide away.

Receptor amplification or capture employed the immunoSEQ multiplex PCR assay. TCRdb stores this immuneACCESS table with in-frame sequences only. Part of the clones is absent; in the studies checked, under half of the shortfall reflects unresolved V genes, and no reason is known for the rest. The sample contains 150,000 to 200,000 clones, approximately 92% of them found a single time. Around 1.5% of the sample comes from the top ten. Specimen: blood. The source is a man aged 25-40 years in good health.

The DNA sequence follows: TGTGCAAGTCGCTTAGGGCAGGGGGGATCCTACGAGCAGTACTTC. Its protein is CASRLGQGGSYEQYF. The V and J genes are TRBV12-2 and TRBJ2-7; the DNA was not used to check the table's D call, TRBD1. TRBV12-2 is given as a pseudogene. Reading from cysteine to phenylalanine, the CDR3 counts 15 amino acids. Just CDR3 DNA is preserved here, 45 bases in frame from base 1.